A selection of T cell receptor beta chains follows, all from one sample in a study of blood T cell repertoires in COVID-19. Repertoires were generated with immunoSEQ multiplex PCR, while TCRdb's copy carries only in-frame clones and drops some. The table has some 300,000 clones, 87% seen once; the top ten hold roughly 2%. What was sequenced was peripheral blood. The receptor set was obtained from a young man with active or convalescent COVID-19. CDR3s include the opening cysteine and the closing phenylalanine or tryptophan. D genes are given only for firm matches. Some rows mark clone size as missing; the rest say once, few, many or name a class of expanded clone.

CDR3 | DNA | size | J | D | V
CASSAREIPEAFF | TGTGCCAGCAGTGCCAGGGAAATTCCTGAAGCTTTCTTT | many | TRBJ1-1 | . | TRBV2
CASSSDYNEQFF | TGTGCCAGCAGTTCAGATTACAATGAGCAGTTCTTC | . | TRBJ2-1 | . | TRBV11-3
CASSFVAGNYEQYF | TGTGCCAGCAGTTTCGTCGCGGGCAACTACGAGCAGTACTTC | few | TRBJ2-7 | . | TRBV27
CASSYLDRELLFF | TGTGCCAGCAGTTACTTGGACAGGGAGTTACTGTTTTTT | . | TRBJ1-4 | TRBD1 | TRBV6-2/TRBV6-3
CAISESVRVDGYTF | TGTGCCATCAGTGAGTCGGTCAGGGTGGACGGCTACACCTTC | . | TRBJ1-2 | . | TRBV10-3
CASSPGQGARETQYF | TGTGCCAGCAGCCCGGGACAGGGGGCACGGGAGACCCAGTACTTC | . | TRBJ2-5 | TRBD1 | TRBV9
CASSPGTSGRANEQFF | TGCGCCAGCAGCCCCGGGACTAGCGGGAGGGCTAATGAGCAGTTCTTC | . | TRBJ2-1 | TRBD2 | TRBV5-1
CASRNSSTDTQYF | TGTGCCAGCAGGAACTCTAGCACAGATACGCAGTATTTT | . | TRBJ2-3 | . | TRBV12-3/TRBV12-4
CASSNAGNRDQPQHF | TGTGCCAGCAGCAACGCAGGGAATAGAGATCAGCCCCAGCATTTT | . | TRBJ1-5 | . | TRBV7-9
CSVVRGGTGNTIYF | TGCAGCGTTGTCCGGGGAGGCACTGGAAACACCATATATTTT | . | TRBJ1-3 | . | TRBV29-1
CASSPARGTEKLFF | TGCGCCAGCAGCCCGGCCCGGGGAACTGAAAAACTGTTTTTT | . | TRBJ1-4 | . | TRBV5-1
CASTPLPRPGDTIYF | TGTGCCAGCACTCCTCTTCCGAGACCCGGGGACACCATATATTTT | . | TRBJ1-3 | . | TRBV6-5
CASSESRAGEKESYNSPLHF | TGCGCCAGCAGCGAAAGTCGGGCAGGGGAAAAAGAATCCTATAATTCACCCCTCCACTTT | . | TRBJ1-6 | . | TRBV10-1
CASSRGLAGAVWEQYF | TGTGCCAGCAGTCGTGGACTAGCGGGGGCGGTTTGGGAGCAGTACTTC | few | TRBJ2-7 | TRBD2 | TRBV9
CASSPGQDRYEQYF | TGCGCCAGCAGCCCGGGACAGGACCGCTACGAGCAGTACTTC | . | TRBJ2-7 | TRBD1 | TRBV5-1
CASSPRDRGLNEQFF | TGTGCCAGCAGCCCGCGGGACAGGGGGCTCAATGAGCAGTTCTTC | . | TRBJ2-1 | TRBD1 | TRBV7-9
CASSQAGTRADTQYF | TGCGCCAGCAGCCAAGCAGGGACTAGAGCAGATACGCAGTATTTT | . | TRBJ2-3 | TRBD2 | TRBV4-3
CASSPAAQGDYGYTF | TGTGCCAGCTCACCTGCTGCACAGGGGGACTATGGCTACACCTTC | . | TRBJ1-2 | TRBD1 | TRBV18
CASRPRDRGRSWDTQYF | TGTGCCAGCAGACCCCGGGACAGGGGGCGCAGTTGGGATACGCAGTATTTT | . | TRBJ2-3 | TRBD1 | TRBV27
CASSYAADQPQHF | TGTGCCAGCAGTTACGCGGCGGATCAGCCCCAGCATTTT | . | TRBJ1-5 | . | TRBV6-5
CASSYSSGLSGNTIYF | TGTGCCAGCAGTTACTCATCAGGGCTTAGTGGAAACACCATATATTTT | . | TRBJ1-3 | . | TRBV6-5
CASRPSSGEQETQYF | TGTGCCAGCAGACCGTCTAGCGGGGAACAAGAGACCCAGTACTTC | . | TRBJ2-5 | TRBD2 | TRBV5-4
CASSGRAIRHYGYTF | TGTGCCAGCAGTGGGAGGGCCATCAGGCACTATGGCTACACCTTC | . | TRBJ1-2 | . | TRBV25-1
CASSPGQGAQETQYF | TGTGCCAGCAGCCCTGGACAGGGTGCCCAAGAGACCCAGTACTTC | . | TRBJ2-5 | TRBD1 | TRBV14
CASTPGSAPWADTQYF | TGTGCCAGCACCCCGGGGAGCGCCCCTTGGGCAGATACGCAGTATTTT | . | TRBJ2-3 | . | TRBV5-5
CASSLGAGPYSPLHF | TGTGCCAGCAGCTTGGGAGCAGGTCCCTATTCACCCCTCCACTTT | . | TRBJ1-6 | . | TRBV5-4
CASSLAELEETQYF | TGCGCCAGCAGCTTGGCTGAGTTGGAAGAGACCCAGTACTTC | . | TRBJ2-5 | . | TRBV5-1
CASRLSGGAFYEQFF | TGTGCCAGCAGACTTAGCGGGGGGGCATTTTATGAGCAGTTCTTC | . | TRBJ2-1 | TRBD2 | TRBV14
CASSQNSGGGSYEQYF | TGTGCCAGCTCACAAAACTCAGGGGGCGGCTCCTACGAGCAGTACTTC | few | TRBJ2-7 | TRBD1 | TRBV18
CASSRTGFTTYEQYF | TGTGCCAGCAGCCGGACAGGGTTTACGACCTACGAGCAGTACTTC | . | TRBJ2-7 | TRBD1 | TRBV6-5
CASSPGQTSYEQYF | TGTGCCAGCAGTCCAGGACAGACCTCCTACGAGCAGTACTTC | . | TRBJ2-7 | . | TRBV27
CATSDPGTSGTSDTQYF | TGTGCCACCAGTGATCCCGGGACTAGCGGGACCTCAGATACGCAGTATTTT | . | TRBJ2-3 | TRBD2 | TRBV24-1
CASSPDGVHEQFF | TGTGCCAGCAGCCCGGACGGGGTCCATGAGCAGTTCTTC | . | TRBJ2-1 | . | TRBV5-5
CASSFRASNYGYTF | TGTGCCAGCAGCTTCAGGGCCTCAAACTATGGCTACACCTTC | . | TRBJ1-2 | . | TRBV11-2